The 10 T cell receptor beta chains reported below all come from one sample, sequenced in a study of shared clonotypes between healthy human individuals. The assay was immunoSEQ multiplex PCR, and TCRdb's table has in-frame clones only and misses some. The table lists millions of clones, just under 95% of them singletons, with about 1.1% in the top ten. It was CD45RO-negative cells, positively selected for CCR7, that made up naive CD8 cells, with terminally differentiated effector memory CD45RA+ cells excluded. The sequenced material came from naive CD8+ T cells sorted from blood. Receptor source: a man younger than 35 in good health.

The chain is built from TRBV4-1 and TRBJ2-5, with unresolved D. With 1 base removed from V and 3 bases from J, the gap between germline ends came to 6 bases. The V gene's germline CDR1 is MGHRA and CDR2 YSYEKL. This CDR3 region has 13 residues. CDR3 loop: CASSQVQEETQYF. The CDR3 bases are TGCGCCAGCAGCCAAGTTCAGGAAGAGACCCAGTACTTC.

The chain combines TRBV6-5 with TRBJ2-2; D is ambiguous. Trimming stripped 8 bases from V and 10 bases from J, with 14 bases between. CDR1 is MNHEY and CDR2 is SVGAGI in the germline V gene. This CDR3 contains 12 residues. CDR3 nucleotide sequence: TGTGCCAGCGCCGAAGGGCCTTCGGAGCTGTTTTTT. It encodes CASAEGPSELFF.

The chain has TRBV7-9 and TRBJ2-5; 9 positions agree with TRBD1. This CDR3 spans 16 amino acids. Trimming took 2 bases from V and 5 from J; bases not matched to a gene: 9. CDR1 SEHNR and CDR2 FQNEAQ come from the germline V gene (reference sequence). CDR3 nucleotide sequence: TGTGCCAGCAGCTTAAAACCCGGGACAGGGATGGAGACCCAGTACTTC. Its protein product is CASSLKPGTGMETQYF.

This chain connects TRBV27 to TRBJ2-7; possibly TRBD1 for D (6 bases). CDR3 length: 14 residues. Germline values: CDR1 MNHEY, CDR2 SMNVEV (reference sequence). With 3 bases removed from V and 2 bases from J, the gap between germline ends came to 11 bases. The CDR3 here is CASSFARGTYEQYF. CDR3 nucleotides: TGTGCCAGCAGTTTTGCCAGGGGAACCTACGAGCAGTACTTC.

The chain combines TRBV5-6 with TRBJ2-1; 11 bases are a match to TRBD2. Looked up from germline, CDR1 is SGHDT and CDR2 is YYEEEE. The CDR3 is made up of 14 amino acids. V lost 1 base and J lost 6; bases outside the gene matches: 0. DNA for the CDR3: TGTGCCAGCAGCTTGACTAGCGGGGGCAATGAGCAGTTCTTC. It yields the protein CASSLTSGGNEQFF. The variable domain in full, with the rest retrieved from reference TRBV5-6 and TRBJ2-1, is DAGVTQSPTHLIKTRGQQVTLRCSPKSGHDTVSWYQQALGQGPQFIFQYYEEEERQRGNFPDRFSGHQFPNYSSELNVNALLLGDSALYLCASSLTSGGNEQFFGPGTRLTVL.

The V gene is TRBV28, the J gene TRBJ1-2, with D maybe TRBD1 (6 bases). Germline lookup yields CDR1 MDHEN and CDR2 SYDVKM. CDR3 length: 13 amino acids. Trimming cost V 10 bases and J 7 bases, with 19 bases left between them. The CDR3 is CAITIPDRLGYTF. The CDR3, as DNA: TGTGCCATCACCATCCCCGACAGGCTTGGCTACACCTTC.

This chain links TRBV7-2 with TRBJ2-7; tentative D call: TRBD1 (6 bases). Germline lookup yields CDR1 SGHTA and CDR2 FQGNSA. Trimming took 1 base from V and 3 from J, leaving 13 bases between them. The length of the CDR3 is 15 residues. The CDR3 spells CASSLGLGQYYEQYF. CDR3 nucleotide sequence: TGTGCCAGCAGCTTAGGGTTAGGACAGTACTACGAGCAGTACTTC. The full variable domain, in which reference TRBV7-2 and TRBJ2-7 provide the parts outside the CDR3, is GAGVSQSPSNKVTEKGKDVELRCDPISGHTALYWYRQSLGQGLEFLIYFQGNSAPDKSGLPSDRFSAERTGGSVSTLTIQRTQQEDSAVYLCASSLGLGQYYEQYFGPGTRLTVT.

CDR3 sequence (DNA): TGTGCCAGCAGTAGCTTTGAGGGTAGTCAAGAGACCCAGTACTTC. It is translated as CASSSFEGSQETQYF. J is TRBJ2-5 and V is TRBV6-5, with D possibly being TRBD2 (5 bases). CDR3 length: 15 residues. V was pared by 5 bases and J by 2 bases, with 15 bases between. CDR1 is MNHEY, CDR2 SVGAGI, per germline.

The CDR3 DNA reads TGTGCCAGCAAGACGGAGCGGTCCTACAATGAGCAGTTCTTC. Its protein product is CASKTERSYNEQFF. This rearrangement joins TRBV27 to TRBJ2-1; D might be TRBD2 (5 bases). Germline V gene lookup returns CDR1 MNHEY and CDR2 SMNVEV (reference sequence). The V and J ends lost 7 bases and 1 base respectively, with 11 bases between them. The CDR3 is made up of 14 amino acids.

This chain links TRBV6-5 with TRBJ2-7; tentatively, D is TRBD2 (6 bases). V gave up 10 bases and J gave up 1 base, with 17 bases separating them. Germline assignment: CDR1 MNHEY and CDR2 SVGAGI. This CDR3 spans 14 amino acids. DNA of the CDR3: TGTGCCACCCCTGGGGGGTGGAGGTCCTACGAGCAGTACTTC. Translated, it gives CATPGGWRSYEQYF.